These 32 T cell receptor beta chains were sequenced from one sample in a study of cytomegalovirus exposure and HLA in healthy donors. With 60 Vbeta and 13 Jbeta primers, the PCR was carried out. The table came from immunoSEQ multiplex PCR; TCRdb's copy has only in-frame clones and leaves some out. The table has 95,000 to 150,000 clones, 81% seen once. The source material was PBMCs. Receptors originate from a woman aged 35 to 49 in good health and CMV-seronegative.

The sample holds one count of this clone. The chain employs TRBV27 and TRBJ2-5, with TRBD1 identical over 9 bases. This CDR3 contains 11 residues. The V gene's germline CDR1 is MNHEY and CDR2 SMNVEV (reference sequence). V shed 8 bases and J 7 bases; nucleotides not matched to a gene: 2. CDR3 sequence reads: CASGQGMTQYF. CDR3 in DNA: TGTGCCAGCGGACAGGGGATGACCCAGTACTTC.

This chain connects TRBV7-9 to TRBJ2-1, with 7 bases that match TRBD2. Trimming took 1 base from V and 3 from J; bases not matched to a gene: 6. Germline V gene sequence: CDR1 SEHNR, CDR2 FQNEAQ (reference sequence). The CDR3 is 16 residues long. The DNA for the CDR3 is TGTGCCAGCAGCTTAGTAGAGCGGGATTTCTACAATGAGCAGTTCTTC. Translating it yields CASSLVERDFYNEQFF. The whole variable domain, remainder taken from reference TRBV7-9 and TRBJ2-1, is DTGVSQNPRHKITKRGQNVTFRCDPISEHNRLYWYRQTLGQGPEFLTYFQNEAQLEKSRLLSDRFSAERPKGSFSTLEIQRTEQGDSAMYLCASSLVERDFYNEQFFGPGTRLTVL.

CDR3 region: CASSHLRGTGLGGYTF. The CDR3 nucleotides read TGCGCCAGCAGCCATTTACGCGGTACAGGGTTGGGCGGCTACACCTTC. The chain is built from TRBV4-1 and TRBJ1-2; D may be TRBD1 (6 bases). Trimming took 3 bases from V and 8 from J, leaving 22 bases between them. The germline V gene has CDR1 MGHRA and CDR2 YSYEKL. This CDR3 has 16 residues.

The rearrangement links TRBV7-9 to TRBJ1-2; D is unresolved. Germline values: CDR1 SEHNR, CDR2 FQNEAQ (reference sequence). V lost 4 bases and J lost 8, with 8 bases in between. The CDR3 runs 11 residues. The CDR3: CASSYTGGYTF. The CDR3 nucleotides are TGTGCCAGCAGCTATACGGGGGGCTACACCTTC.

The chain has TRBV7-7 and TRBJ2-1; 8 nucleotides line up with TRBD2. After removal of 7 bases from V and 3 bases from J, the junction contained 14 bases not matched to a gene. CDR3 length: 17 residues. The germline CDR1 and CDR2 sequences are SSHAT and FNYEAQ (reference sequence). The CDR3 nucleotides are TGTGCCAGCAACCCAATAGCCCTAGCGGGTCGCTACAATGAGCAGTTCTTC. Translating gives CASNPIALAGRYNEQFF.

This clone was detected only a few times. The chain carries TRBV4-3 and TRBJ2-7, with D hard to call. In germline, CDR1 is LGHNA, CDR2 YSLEER. This CDR3 has 15 amino acids. V was shortened by 0 bases and J by 0 bases, with 9 bases between the two germline ends. In DNA, the CDR3 is TGCGCCAGCAGCCAAGATCACGGTGGCTCCTACGAGCAGTACTTC. This gives the protein CASSQDHGGSYEQYF.

J is TRBJ2-3 and V is TRBV2, with TRBD1 matching over 9 bases. Germline V gene lookup returns CDR1 SNHLY and CDR2 FYNNEI. Trimming at V came to 3 bases and at J to 1 base, leaving 2 bases not matched to a gene. The length of the CDR3 is 15 residues. The CDR3 region is CASSDWDRGTDTQYF. CDR3 in DNA: TGTGCCAGCAGTGATTGGGACAGGGGCACAGATACGCAGTATTTT.

The V gene is TRBV20-1, the J gene TRBJ2-5, with D perhaps TRBD2 (6 bases). V was trimmed by 6 bases and J by 3 bases, leaving 8 bases between them. The length of the CDR3 is 11 residues. Looked up from germline, CDR1 is DFQATT and CDR2 is SNEGSKA (reference sequence). CDR3 in amino acids: CSAASEETQYF. DNA for the CDR3: TGCAGTGCCGCTAGCGAAGAGACCCAGTACTTC.

The genes are TRBV5-1 and TRBJ2-5, with a tentative D call TRBD1 (5 bases). Germline-derived CDR1 and CDR2 are SGHRS and YFSETQ. Trimming left V 4 bases short and J 5 bases short, with 18 bases between. This CDR3 region has 15 residues. The CDR3 DNA follows: TGCGCCAGCAGCCCCCCCCAAGGGGAAGGCGAGACCCAGTACTTC. Residues: CASSPPQGEGETQYF.

The V call is TRBV5-4, the J call TRBJ2-2; 7 nucleotides line up with TRBD2. The CDR3 consists of 15 residues. V lost 7 bases and J lost 3; bases outside the gene matches: 9. From germline, CDR1 is SGHNT and CDR2 YYREEE (reference sequence). The CDR3 spells CASGTSVGYTGELFF. DNA of the CDR3: TGTGCCAGCGGCACTAGCGTGGGATACACCGGGGAGCTGTTTTTT.

This clone was found a few times. J is TRBJ2-7 and V is TRBV6-6; 11 bases align to TRBD2. The CDR3 is 15 amino acids. Germline V gives CDR1 MNHNY, CDR2 SVGAGI (reference sequence). V lost 2 bases and J lost 0; bases outside the gene matches: 0. CDR3 DNA sequence: TGTGCCAGCAGTTACACTAGCGGGAGCTCCTACGAGCAGTACTTC. It yields the protein CASSYTSGSSYEQYF.

Comments on this clone: The sample holds other DNA sequences that translate to the same CDR3. This chain joins TRBV5-1 and TRBJ2-7; weak D call: TRBD1 (5 bases). V shed 7 bases and J shed 5 bases, with 13 bases lying between them. CDR1 and CDR2 from the germline V gene are SGHRS and YFSETQ. The CDR3 runs 12 residues. The CDR3 loop is CASATQGHEQYF. DNA of the CDR3: TGCGCCAGCGCTACCCAGGGTCACGAGCAGTACTTC.

The V and J genes are TRBV7-2 and TRBJ2-7; 9 positions agree with TRBD1. CDR1 and CDR2 (germline): SGHTA, FQGNSA. The CDR3 runs to 16 residues. V lost 3 bases, J lost 4 bases, and 10 bases stayed unmatched. The CDR3 region is CASSLAPGQGLYEQYF. The DNA of the CDR3 is TGTGCCAGCAGCTTGGCACCGGGACAGGGATTGTACGAGCAGTACTTC.

The chain combines TRBV7-9 with TRBJ2-3, with 9 bases that match TRBD1. This CDR3 is built from 16 residues. Germline trimming cut 3 bases from V and 1 base from J; bases unmatched to any gene: 5. Looked up from germline, CDR1 is SEHNR and CDR2 is FQNEAQ (reference sequence). The CDR3 DNA reads as TGTGCCAGCAGCTTTTACCGGACAGGGGGCACAGATACGCAGTATTTT. Translated: CASSFYRTGGTDTQYF.

This clone showed up just once. This chain links TRBV5-1 with TRBJ1-2; 7 nucleotides line up with TRBD1. The V gene end was trimmed by 4 bases and the J gene end by 4 bases; junction bases not matched to a gene: 7. Germline loops: CDR1 SGHRS, CDR2 YFSETQ. This CDR3 has 14 residues. CDR3 sequence (DNA): TGCGCCAGCAGCCAACCCGGGACAGTCTATGGCTACACCTTC. Translated: CASSQPGTVYGYTF.

The DNA for the CDR3 is TGTGCCAGTAGTATCCAGTATTCCGGGGAGCTGTTTTTT. It translates to CASSIQYSGELFF. The chain is built from TRBV19 and TRBJ2-2, with D hard to call. This CDR3 has 13 amino acids. Germline assignment: CDR1 LNHDA and CDR2 SQIVND (reference sequence). Trimming took 3 bases from V and 6 from J, leaving 8 bases between them.

The CDR3 here is CASRNTSGSADEQFF. The CDR3 region has the DNA TGTGCAAGTCGCAACACTAGCGGGAGCGCGGATGAGCAGTTCTTC. The genes are TRBV12-2 and TRBJ2-1; the DNA was not compared with TRBD2, the D call given in the table. TRBV12-2 corresponds to a pseudogene. The length of the CDR3 is 15 residues.

CDR3 amino acids: CASSQSIRTSGDQETQYF. In nucleotides, the CDR3 is TGCGCCAGCAGCCAAAGTATTAGGACTAGCGGGGACCAAGAGACCCAGTACTTC. The gene calls are TRBV4-1 and TRBJ2-5; 12 bases fit TRBD2. Germline values: CDR1 MGHRA, CDR2 YSYEKL. The J segment lost 0 bases and the V segment lost 2 bases, leaving 7 bases of the junction unmatched. This CDR3 is built from 18 residues.

This chain links TRBV4-1 with TRBJ1-2; D is unresolved. The V gene's germline CDR1 is MGHRA and CDR2 YSYEKL. The V and J ends lost 2 bases and 2 bases respectively, with 12 bases between them. The CDR3 consists of 15 residues. The CDR3 region is CASSQTNSGNYGYTF. The CDR3 region has the DNA TGCGCCAGCAGCCAAACTAACTCGGGAAACTATGGCTACACCTTC.

The J gene is TRBJ1-2, the V gene TRBV6-5; a possible D gene is TRBD1 (6 bases). Trimming left V 0 bases short and J 6 bases short, with 14 bases between. Germline V gene sequence: CDR1 MNHEY, CDR2 SVGAGI. The CDR3 covers 15 residues. CDR3 sequence: CASSYSRTAGDGYTF. CDR3 sequence (DNA): TGTGCCAGCAGTTACTCGAGAACGGCAGGGGATGGCTACACCTTC.

This chain uses TRBV30 with TRBJ1-1; 10 bases are a match to TRBD1. CDR1 is GTSNPN and CDR2 is SVGIG in the germline V gene (reference sequence). The CDR3 has 11 amino acids. Here the CDR3 reads CGQGANTEAFF. The CDR3 DNA reads as TGTGGACAGGGGGCGAACACTGAAGCTTTCTTT. The complete variable domain, with remaining parts taken from reference TRBV30 and TRBJ1-1, reads SQTIHQWPATLVQPVGSPLSLECTVEGTSNPNLYWYRQAAGRGLQLLFYSVGIGQISSEVPQNLSASRPQDRQFILSSKKLLLSDSGFYLCGQGANTEAFFGQGTRLTVV.

V usage is TRBV7-9 and J usage is TRBJ2-1; a weak D match, TRBD2 (6 bases). V was pared by 5 bases and J by 0 bases, with 11 bases between. Germline V gene sequence: CDR1 SEHNR, CDR2 FQNEAQ (reference sequence). The CDR3 length is 15 residues. The CDR3 region is CASSPRESSYNEQFF. The CDR3 nucleotides are TGTGCCAGCAGCCCACGGGAGAGCTCCTACAATGAGCAGTTCTTC.

The DNA for the CDR3 is TGTGCCAGTAGCCCCGGGCTAGCGGGATACGAGCAGTACTTC. Protein: CASSPGLAGYEQYF. The chain joins TRBV19 to TRBJ2-7; 9 bases fit TRBD2. This CDR3 comprises 14 residues. Per the germline V gene, CDR1 is LNHDA and CDR2 is SQIVND (reference sequence). J gave up 4 bases and V 6 bases, and 7 bases lay outside the gene matches.

The chain uses TRBV15 and TRBJ1-2, with D perhaps TRBD1 (6 bases). Germline CDR1 and CDR2: LNHNV and YYDKDF (reference sequence). The V end was cut by 4 bases, the J end by 4 bases, with 13 bases between. This CDR3 is built from 14 residues. CDR3 nucleotides: TGTGCCACCAGCACAGGGGAAAAAACCTATGGCTACACCTTC. Protein product: CATSTGEKTYGYTF.

The V gene is TRBV30, the J gene TRBJ1-5; maybe TRBD1 (6 bases). The V end was cut by 2 bases, the J end by 0 bases, with 14 bases between. Germline-derived CDR1 and CDR2 are GTSNPN and SVGIG (reference sequence). The CDR3 is 16 residues long. The CDR3 DNA reads TGTGCCTGGAGTAGACAGGCCAGCCTTAGCAATCAGCCCCAGCATTTT. Encoded protein: CAWSRQASLSNQPQHF.

The gene calls are TRBV7-9 and TRBJ2-5; 10 bases agree with TRBD1. The germline CDR1 and CDR2 sequences are SEHNR and FQNEAQ (reference sequence). V gave up 4 bases and J gave up 5 bases; unmatched junction bases: 7. This CDR3 is 15 amino acids long. CDR3 sequence reads: CASSYVTGGHETQYF. CDR3 bases: TGTGCCAGCAGCTACGTGACAGGGGGCCATGAGACCCAGTACTTC.

Here the CDR3 reads CATSLYGETQYF. CDR3 bases: TGTGCCACCAGCCTGTACGGTGAGACCCAGTACTTC. The chain carries TRBV15 and TRBJ2-5; D is uncertain. Germline V lookup: CDR1 LNHNV, CDR2 YYDKDF (reference sequence). The CDR3 spans 12 residues. Trimming took off 5 bases at V and 5 bases at J, with 9 bases between the two ends.

The V gene is TRBV4-1, the J gene TRBJ1-5, with D possibly matching TRBD1 (6 bases). V was trimmed by 1 base and J by 4 bases, leaving 14 bases between them. Germline assignment: CDR1 MGHRA and CDR2 YSYEKL. The CDR3 is 16 residues long. The CDR3 loop reads CASSQAPTGRNQPQHF. Written as DNA, the CDR3 is TGCGCCAGCAGCCAAGCACCGACAGGTAGAAATCAGCCCCAGCATTTT.

The rearrangement joins TRBV6-6 to TRBJ1-6; no reliable D call. V dropped 1 base and J dropped 7 bases, with 8 bases sitting between them. CDR1 is MNHNY, CDR2 SVGAGI, per germline (reference sequence). CDR3 length: 14 amino acids. CDR3 protein: CASSYYLGNSPLHF. The CDR3 nucleotides read TGTGCCAGCAGTTACTACCTAGGAAATTCACCCCTCCACTTT.

The J gene is TRBJ1-5, the V gene TRBV29-1, with 11 bases lining up with TRBD1. V lost 6 bases, J lost 7 bases, and 5 bases stayed unmatched. Germline CDR1 and CDR2: SQVTM and ANQGSEA. This CDR3 spans 13 amino acids. CDR3 sequence: CSVEDRGLQPQHF. CDR3 DNA sequence: TGCAGCGTGGAGGACAGGGGGCTGCAGCCCCAGCATTTT.

This chain links TRBV6-1 with TRBJ1-2; maybe TRBD1 (6 bases). Trimming left V 3 bases short and J 3 bases short, with 17 bases between. From germline, CDR1 is MNHNS and CDR2 SASEGT. CDR3 length: 16 residues. The CDR3 nucleotides are TGTGCCAGCAGTGATTGGGGACACCGAGGGGACTATGGCTACACCTTC. Its translation: CASSDWGHRGDYGYTF.

V usage is TRBV30 and J usage is TRBJ2-5, with TRBD1 matching over 9 bases. TRBJ2-7 explains the end of the DNA better; the J call may be wrong. Germline loops: CDR1 GTSNPN, CDR2 SVGIG (reference sequence). The CDR3 has 13 residues. The CDR3: CAWRGQGAPEQYF. The CDR3, as DNA: TGTGCCTGGAGGGGACAGGGTGCCCCCGAGCAGTACTTC.